Listed here are 29 T cell receptor beta chains from one sample, sequenced in a study of blood T cell repertoires in COVID-19. Method: immunoSEQ multiplex PCR; TCRdb's copy keeps in-frame clones and lacks some. The table lists fewer than 350,000 clones, roughly 91% of them singletons. Source material: PBMCs or T cells enriched from blood (not recorded which). These TCRs come from a woman between 40 and 55 years old with acute COVID-19.

The J gene is TRBJ2-7, the V gene TRBV7-2; D is perhaps TRBD2 (5 bases). The CDR3 contains 14 residues. V was trimmed by 7 bases and J by 2 bases, leaving 15 bases between them. Per germline, CDR1 SGHTA and CDR2 FQGNSA. CDR3 residues: CASTQGSGAYEQYF. CDR3 nucleotides: TGTGCCAGCACCCAAGGGAGCGGAGCCTACGAGCAGTACTTC.

This clone was detected once. The chain uses TRBV9 and TRBJ2-7; 11 positions match TRBD2. V lost 3 bases and J lost 6; bases outside the gene matches: 5. Germline V CDR1 and CDR2: SGDLS, YYNGEE. This CDR3 region has 14 residues. The CDR3 here is CASSATSGSREQYF. CDR3 nucleotides: TGTGCCAGCAGCGCCACTAGCGGGAGCCGCGAGCAGTACTTC. The whole variable domain, filled in from reference TRBV9 and TRBJ2-7, reads DSGVTQTPKHLITATGQRVTLRCSPRSGDLSVYWYQQSLDQGLQFLIQYYNGEERAKGNILERFSAQQFPDLHSELNLSSLELGDSALYFCASSATSGSREQYFGPGTRLTVT.

The chain joins TRBV7-9 to TRBJ1-2; a possible D gene is TRBD1 (5 bases). The V gene's germline CDR1 is SEHNR and CDR2 FQNEAQ (reference sequence). The CDR3 contains 15 residues. Trimming took 6 bases from V and 4 from J, leaving 18 bases between them. CDR3 in amino acids: CASSHEPPDIYGYTF. Written as DNA, the CDR3 is TGTGCCAGCAGTCACGAGCCCCCGGACATCTATGGCTACACCTTC.

In the case of this clone: A junction end diverges from the germline sequence, so it may reflect a read error. The J gene is TRBJ2-5, the V gene TRBV7-7, with D possibly being TRBD2 (6 bases). Germline V gene lookup returns CDR1 SSHAT and CDR2 FNYEAQ (reference sequence). The CDR3 totals 15 residues. The CDR3 DNA is TGTGCTAGCAGCTTAATCGGAGGGGTGCGAGAGACCCAGTACTTC. Its protein is CASSLIGGVRETQYF.

This chain links TRBV6-5 with TRBJ1-1; 8 positions match TRBD1. The CDR3 covers 16 residues. Germline lookup yields CDR1 MNHEY and CDR2 SVGAGI. Germline trimming cut 4 bases from V and 3 bases from J; bases unmatched to any gene: 10. The CDR3 here is CASSSIDRGRDTEAFF. CDR3 nucleotide sequence: TGTGCCAGCAGTTCCATCGACAGGGGAAGAGACACTGAAGCTTTCTTT.

The chain uses TRBV2 and TRBJ2-5, with TRBD2 identical over 14 bases. The V segment lost 5 bases and the J segment 4 bases; nucleotides outside the gene matches: 6. The CDR3 totals 16 residues. Germline assignment: CDR1 SNHLY and CDR2 FYNNEI. This chain's CDR3 is CASSPLGTSGGETQYF. The CDR3 DNA follows: TGTGCCAGCAGTCCATTAGGGACTAGCGGGGGAGAGACCCAGTACTTC. The whole variable domain, remainder taken from reference TRBV2 and TRBJ2-5, is EPEVTQTPSHQVTQMGQEVILRCVPISNHLYFYWYRQILGQKVEFLVSFYNNEISEKSEIFDDQFSVERPDGSNFTLKIRSTKLEDSAMYFCASSPLGTSGGETQYFGPGTRLLVL.

This sequence joins TRBV19 and TRBJ2-2, with a weak D call TRBD1 (6 bases). The ends were cut back, 7 bases at V and 5 bases at J, with 14 bases in the middle. The CDR3 is made up of 14 amino acids. The V gene's germline CDR1 is LNHDA and CDR2 SQIVND (reference sequence). CDR3 coding DNA: TGTGCCAGTAACACAGGGCGGAGAACCGGGGAGCTGTTTTTT. Amino acids: CASNTGRRTGELFF.

V is TRBV10-3 and J is TRBJ1-5, with D possibly being TRBD1 (5 bases). Trimming shortened V by 6 bases and J by 5 bases, and 11 bases separated the two germline ends. The V gene's germline CDR1 is ENHRY and CDR2 SYGVKD. This CDR3 has 13 residues. The CDR3 DNA sequence: TGTGCCATCAGCGACACAGGTGATCAGCCCCAGCATTTT. Protein product: CAISDTGDQPQHF.

The gene calls are TRBV11-3 and TRBJ1-3, with no clear D. Per germline, CDR1 SGHNT and CDR2 YENEEA. CDR3 length equals 13 residues. V lost 5 bases to trimming and J lost 4 bases, with 9 bases between them. This CDR3 reads CASSRGLGNTIYF. In DNA form, the CDR3 reads TGTGCCAGCAGCCGGGGATTAGGAAACACCATATATTTT.

This chain connects TRBV6-6 to TRBJ2-1, with 7 positions matching TRBD1. V lost 7 bases and J lost 5; bases outside the gene matches: 14. The germline gives CDR1 MNHNY, CDR2 SVGAGI (reference sequence). CDR3 length: 16 residues. The DNA for the CDR3 is TGTGCCAGCATTAGACAGGGCGGACCCATTGACAATGAGCAGTTCTTC. It encodes CASIRQGGPIDNEQFF.

The V and J genes are TRBV5-6 and TRBJ2-5; TRBD1 agrees at 7 bases. The CDR3 is 12 residues long. Per germline, CDR1 SGHDT and CDR2 YYEEEE. Trimming took 6 bases from V and 7 from J; bases not matched to a gene: 6. The CDR3 loop reads CASMDRWGTQYF. In DNA, the CDR3 is TGTGCCAGCATGGACAGGTGGGGGACCCAGTACTTC.

The CDR3 DNA reads as TGTGCCAGCTCCCCGTTTGCCGGTATAACGGGGGGGGCGACTTTCTTT. It translates to CASSPFAGITGGATFF. V is TRBV2 and J is TRBJ1-1; D perhaps matches TRBD1 (6 bases). In germline, CDR1 is SNHLY, CDR2 FYNNEI. This CDR3 has 16 amino acids. The V and J ends lost 8 bases and 12 bases respectively, with 31 bases between them.

In its sample, this clone was seen a few times. V usage is TRBV9 and J usage is TRBJ1-2; 10 bases fit TRBD1. Trimming at V came to 0 bases and at J to 2 bases, leaving 1 base not matched to a gene. The CDR3 contains 15 residues. Germline loops: CDR1 SGDLS, CDR2 YYNGEE. DNA of the CDR3: TGTGCCAGCAGCGTAGAGACAGGGGGCAACTATGGCTACACCTTC. This codes for CASSVETGGNYGYTF.

This clone was recorded once. This sequence joins TRBV2 and TRBJ1-2; weak D call: TRBD1 (5 bases). V dropped 4 bases and J dropped 11 bases, with 14 bases sitting between them. This CDR3 region has 12 residues. Germline loops: CDR1 SNHLY, CDR2 FYNNEI. CDR3 in DNA: TGTGCCAGCAGTGTCCGACAGACGGAGTACACCTTC. Translation: CASSVRQTEYTF.

This clone appeared a single time. The chain employs TRBV5-4 and TRBJ1-1, with D maybe TRBD1 (6 bases). This CDR3 spans 15 amino acids. V lost 0 bases, J lost 3 bases, and 12 bases lay in between. Germline V CDR1 and CDR2: SGHNT, YYREEE (reference sequence). The CDR3, as DNA: TGTGCCAGCAGCTTGGTCAGGGGCCAGGACACTGAAGCTTTCTTT. It is translated as CASSLVRGQDTEAFF. Together with reference TRBV5-4 and TRBJ1-1, the CDR3 gives the full variable domain: ETGVTQSPTHLIKTRGQQVTLRCSSQSGHNTVSWYQQALGQGPQFIFQYYREEENGRGNFPPRFSGLQFPNYSSELNVNALELDDSALYLCASSLVRGQDTEAFFGQGTRLTVV.

This clone was seen a single time. The chain employs TRBV18 and TRBJ1-5; D is unclear. Germline loops: CDR1 KGHSH, CDR2 LQKENI. V was shortened by 2 bases and J by 6 bases, with 8 bases between the two germline ends. This CDR3 contains 13 residues. Here the CDR3 reads CASSPGEGQPQHF. CDR3 DNA: TGTGCCAGCTCACCAGGGGAGGGTCAGCCCCAGCATTTT.

The V call is TRBV9, the J call TRBJ1-1, with TRBD1 matching 7 bases. V gave up 0 bases and J gave up 1 base; unmatched junction bases: 9. Germline V gene lookup returns CDR1 SGDLS and CDR2 YYNGEE. This CDR3 contains 17 residues. CDR3 in amino acids: CASSVGGTDVSNTEAFF. The CDR3 DNA follows: TGTGCCAGCAGCGTAGGGGGGACAGACGTCTCGAACACTGAAGCTTTCTTT.

The gene calls are TRBV10-3 and TRBJ2-7; D not certain. Germline-derived CDR1 and CDR2 are ENHRY and SYGVKD. This CDR3 is built from 15 residues. The germline V and J ends were trimmed by 1 base and 3 bases, with 13 bases remaining between them. The CDR3 DNA sequence: TGTGCCATCAGTGAGTACCCTCAATACTACTACGAGCAGTACTTC. This translates into CAISEYPQYYYEQYF.

The rearrangement joins TRBV7-2 to TRBJ1-1, with D uncertain. V lost 3 bases, J lost 1 base, and 9 bases lay in between. CDR3 length equals 14 residues. The V gene's germline CDR1 is SGHTA and CDR2 FQGNSA. The CDR3 here is CASSFGNPNTEAFF. In nucleotides, the CDR3 is TGTGCCAGCAGCTTCGGGAACCCGAACACTGAAGCTTTCTTT.

This clone was seen only once. The V call is TRBV18, the J call TRBJ2-5; no firm D call. The CDR3 is 13 amino acids. Looked up from germline, CDR1 is KGHSH and CDR2 is LQKENI. Trimming pared 2 bases from V and 2 bases from J, leaving 6 bases between. The CDR3 loop reads CASSPSRQETQYF. The CDR3 DNA is TGTGCCAGCTCACCATCGCGTCAAGAGACCCAGTACTTC.

The chain joins TRBV4-3 to TRBJ2-4; D ambiguous. Germline CDR1 reads LGHNA; CDR2 reads YSLEER. This CDR3 comprises 16 residues. V lost 0 bases to trimming and J lost 0 bases, with 9 bases between them. The chain's CDR3 is CASSQDLSLAKNIQYF. CDR3 in DNA: TGCGCCAGCAGCCAAGATCTGAGTCTAGCCAAAAACATTCAGTACTTC.

This clone was observed a few times. The chain carries TRBV6-1 and TRBJ1-6; possibly TRBD1 for D (5 bases). Germline assignment: CDR1 MNHNS and CDR2 SASEGT. The ends were cut back, 4 bases at V and 0 bases at J, with 13 bases in the middle. The CDR3 spans 17 residues. DNA of the CDR3: TGTGCCAGCAGTGGCCCGGGGGGGGTCTCCTATAATTCACCCCTCCACTTT. This codes for CASSGPGGVSYNSPLHF.

The J gene is TRBJ2-7, the V gene TRBV10-3; 12 bases map to TRBD1. The CDR3 loop spans 16 amino acids. Per germline, CDR1 ENHRY and CDR2 SYGVKD. The V segment lost 3 bases and the J segment 4 bases; nucleotides outside the gene matches: 7. The DNA for the CDR3 is TGTGCCATCAGTGAACCGGGACAGGGGGCGATTTACGAGCAGTACTTC. Translation gives CAISEPGQGAIYEQYF.

V gene TRBV19 combines with J gene TRBJ1-1; no reliable D call. The CDR3 has 11 amino acids. CDR1 is LNHDA and CDR2 is SQIVND in the germline V gene (reference sequence). The ends were cut back, 6 bases at V and 8 bases at J, with 10 bases in the middle. The CDR3 DNA is TGTGCCAGTAGGAAGACAAGAGAAGCTTTCTTT. Its protein product is CASRKTREAFF. Combining the CDR3 with reference TRBV19 and TRBJ1-1 gives the whole variable domain DGGITQSPKYLFRKEGQNVTLSCEQNLNHDAMYWYRQDPGQGLRLIYYSQIVNDFQKGDIAEGYSVSREKKESFPLTVTSAQKNPTAFYLCASRKTREAFFGQGTRLTVV.

This chain links TRBV25-1 with TRBJ2-3, with D maybe TRBD1 (6 bases). The V gene lost 6 bases and the J gene lost 0 bases, with 16 bases spanning the gap. Germline V gene data show CDR1 as MGHDK and CDR2 as SYGVNS. This CDR3 has 16 amino acids. Written as DNA, the CDR3 is TGTGCCAGCAGGGGCGGTCAGGGGTGGAGCACAGATACGCAGTATTTT. Translating gives CASRGGQGWSTDTQYF. The full variable domain, rest sourced from reference TRBV25-1 and TRBJ2-3, is EADIYQTPRYLVIGTGKKITLECSQTMGHDKMYWYQQDPGMELHLIHYSYGVNSTEKGDLSSESTVSRIRTEHFPLTLESARPSHTSQYLCASRGGQGWSTDTQYFGPGTRLTVL.

The gene calls are TRBV2 and TRBJ1-4; possibly TRBD1 for D (5 bases). Trimming pared 8 bases from V and 6 bases from J, leaving 7 bases between. This CDR3 is 11 amino acids long. Germline V gene lookup returns CDR1 SNHLY and CDR2 FYNNEI. The CDR3 spells CASLGHEKLFF. CDR3 nucleotide sequence: TGTGCCAGCCTGGGGCATGAAAAACTGTTTTTT.

This chain uses TRBV28 with TRBJ2-6; perhaps TRBD1 as D (6 bases). The CDR3 spans 15 residues. Germline V CDR1 and CDR2: MDHEN, SYDVKM. V gave up 7 bases and J gave up 2 bases, with 12 bases separating them. The CDR3 coding sequence is TGTGCCAGCAACCTTGAGGGGGCTGGGGCCAACGTCCTGACTTTC. Its translation: CASNLEGAGANVLTF. Supplemented by reference TRBV28 and TRBJ2-6, the full variable domain reads DVKVTQSSRYLVKRTGEKVFLECVQDMDHENMFWYRQDPGLGLRLIYFSYDVKMKEKGDIPEGYSVSREKKERFSLILESASTNQTSMYLCASNLEGAGANVLTFGAGSRLTVL.

The chain is built from TRBV30 and TRBJ1-2; 9 bases align to TRBD1. J gave up 5 bases and V 4 bases, and 8 bases lay outside the gene matches. The CDR3 has 14 residues. Germline V gene sequence: CDR1 GTSNPN, CDR2 SVGIG (reference sequence). CDR3 bases: TGTGCCTGGAAGGAACAGGGGGCGGGGTATGGCTACACCTTC. Its protein is CAWKEQGAGYGYTF.

The CDR3 here is CASSLRGVQETQYF. The CDR3 bases are TGTGCCAGCAGCCTCAGGGGAGTACAAGAGACCCAGTACTTC. The chain uses TRBV3-1 (or the pseudogene TRBV3-2) and TRBJ2-5; D is perhaps TRBD1 (6 bases). Trimming removed 4 bases at V and 2 bases at J, with 11 bases between. The CDR3 loop spans 14 amino acids. Looked up from germline, CDR1 is LGHDT and CDR2 is YNNKEL (reference sequence).